One sample yielded the 24 T cell receptor beta chains listed below, sequenced in a study of radiotherapy plus CTLA-4 blockade in lung cancer. TCRdb keeps only in-frame clones here, not all; method: immunoSEQ multiplex PCR. The sample comprises about 68,000 clones, roughly 85% of which are singletons, and about 10% rests with the top ten. The specimen comprised peripheral blood, sampled from a patient treated with radiotherapy plus ipilimumab. All receptors derive from a human donor with non-small cell lung cancer who had a complete response to radiotherapy plus ipilimumab.

This chain joins TRBV11-3 and TRBJ2-3, with D possibly matching TRBD2 (6 bases). Trimming removed 6 bases from V and 0 bases from J, with 13 bases in between. CDR1 is SGHNT, CDR2 YENEEA, per germline. The CDR3 sequence is 15 residues long. The CDR3 loop is CASSLEGTSTDTQYF. CDR3 coding DNA: TGTGCCAGCAGTTTGGAGGGTACTAGCACAGATACGCAGTATTTT.

The J gene is TRBJ1-1, the V gene TRBV9; D possibly corresponds to TRBD1 (5 bases). The CDR3 is 14 residues long. The germline CDR1 and CDR2 sequences are SGDLS and YYNGEE. The V end was cut by 3 bases, the J end by 4 bases, with 13 bases between. The CDR3 is CASSAQSGGTEAFF. The CDR3 DNA is TGTGCCAGCAGCGCCCAGTCGGGGGGCACTGAAGCTTTCTTT.

The genes are TRBV5-1 and TRBJ2-1; TRBD2 matches at 11 bases. Trimming at V came to 4 bases and at J to 5 bases, leaving 5 bases not matched to a gene. The germline CDR1 and CDR2 sequences are SGHRS and YFSETQ. This CDR3 comprises 15 residues. The CDR3 loop reads CASSETSGRNNEQFF. The DNA of the CDR3 is TGCGCCAGCAGCGAAACTAGCGGGAGAAACAATGAGCAGTTCTTC.

This chain joins TRBV4-3 and TRBJ2-7; TRBD2 matches 8 bases. Germline values: CDR1 LGHNA, CDR2 YSLEER. The CDR3 runs 17 residues. With 1 base clipped from V and 5 bases from J, the junction kept 13 bases outside the gene matches. The CDR3 DNA follows: TGCGCCAGCAGCCAAGCTTCTGCGGTAGCGGGAATCCACGAGCAGTACGTC. Translating gives CASSQASAVAGIHEQYV.

Regarding this clone: At one end, the junction sequence differs from germline, possibly due to a read error. V gene TRBV4-1 combines with J gene TRBJ1-2; no reliable D call. Germline loops: CDR1 MGHRA, CDR2 YSYEKL. The CDR3 spans 13 residues. The CDR3: CASSQSSTVISAF. CDR3 DNA sequence: TGCGCCAGCAGCCAAAGTTCCACGGTAATCTCCGCATTC.

This chain uses TRBV6-5 with TRBJ1-3; D remains unclear. This CDR3 contains 15 residues. Germline-derived CDR1 and CDR2 are MNHEY and SVGAGI. With 0 bases removed from V and 2 bases from J, the gap between germline ends came to 8 bases. The DNA of the CDR3 is TGTGCCAGCAGTTACTCGGACCGGGCTGGAAACACCATATATTTT. The encoded protein is CASSYSDRAGNTIYF.

This clone was seen just once. The rearrangement uses TRBV4-3 and TRBJ2-2, with D perhaps matching TRBD1 (5 bases). The V end lost 0 bases, the J end lost 1 base, and 12 bases lay between the germline ends. CDR3 length: 17 amino acids. CDR1 and CDR2 from the germline V gene are LGHNA and YSLEER. CDR3 sequence (DNA): TGCGCCAGCAGCCAAGAAAGCAGGGCTCTGAACACCGGGGAGCTGTTTTTT. Translated, it gives CASSQESRALNTGELFF.

The V gene is TRBV6-5, the J gene TRBJ1-4; D remains ambiguous. CDR3 length: 15 amino acids. Trimming shortened V by 2 bases and J by 0 bases, and 7 bases separated the two germline ends. Germline CDR1 MNHEY, CDR2 SVGAGI. The CDR3 here is CASSYRASTNEKLFF. The CDR3 bases are TGTGCCAGCAGTTACAGAGCCTCAACTAATGAAAAACTGTTTTTT.

V is TRBV6-5 and J is TRBJ1-2, with 7 bases identical to TRBD1. The germline V gene has CDR1 MNHEY and CDR2 SVGAGI. The CDR3 runs 14 residues. V was pared by 5 bases and J by 6 bases, with 9 bases of the junction left unmatched. As DNA, the CDR3 is TGTGCCAGCAGTACCTCAGGGGGAGAGGATGGCTACACCTTC. It translates to CASSTSGGEDGYTF.

V is TRBV18 and J is TRBJ1-5; D remains unclear. The CDR3 loop spans 14 amino acids. Trimming took 2 bases from V and 5 from J, leaving 10 bases between them. CDR1 and CDR2 (germline): KGHSH, LQKENI. For the CDR3, the DNA is TGTGCCAGCTCACCAGTCTCTAACGATCAGCCCCAGCATTTT. The encoded protein is CASSPVSNDQPQHF.

The chain couples TRBV7-8 to TRBJ1-3; 8 bases align to TRBD1. V lost 4 bases and J lost 0; bases outside the gene matches: 17. CDR3 length: 20 amino acids. Germline lookup yields CDR1 SGHVS and CDR2 FQNEAQ. The CDR3 DNA reads TGTGCCAGCAGCTCACAACTCGGGACAGGTTCGTCAAGCTCTGGAAACACCATATATTTT. This sequence encodes CASSSQLGTGSSSSGNTIYF.

This clone occurred a few times. The CDR3 loop is CASSFPDTQYF. The CDR3 region has the DNA TGTGCCAGCTCATTTCCAGATACGCAGTATTTT. V is TRBV18 and J is TRBJ2-3; D not resolved. The CDR3 is 11 residues long. CDR1 and CDR2 (germline): KGHSH, LQKENI. Trimming took off 5 bases at V and 4 bases at J, with 4 bases between the two ends.

V is TRBV4-1 and J is TRBJ2-1; D uncertain. Per the germline V gene, CDR1 is MGHRA and CDR2 is YSYEKL. The ends were cut back, 4 bases at V and 0 bases at J, with 7 bases in the middle. The CDR3 runs to 14 residues. Here the CDR3 reads CASSPFSSYNEQFF. CDR3 DNA sequence: TGCGCCAGCAGCCCCTTCAGCTCCTACAATGAGCAGTTCTTC.

In its sample, this clone ranks as medium-sized. The chain links TRBV5-6 to TRBJ1-1, with D unclear. The CDR3 is made up of 13 amino acids. The V gene's germline CDR1 is SGHDT and CDR2 YYEEEE. V was pared by 2 bases and J by 1 base, with 6 bases between. CDR3 nucleotides: TGTGCCAGCAGCTTCACACCGAACACTGAAGCTTTCTTT. Residues: CASSFTPNTEAFF.

The chain combines TRBV5-5 with TRBJ1-1; D not resolved. The ends were cut back, 0 bases at V and 1 base at J, with 4 bases in the middle. Germline CDR1 SGHKS, CDR2 YYEKEE (reference sequence). The CDR3 extends over 13 amino acids. CDR3 in DNA: TGTGCCAGCAGCTTGGGGCCGAACACTGAAGCTTTCTTT. Protein: CASSLGPNTEAFF.

The chain employs TRBV7-9 and TRBJ2-3; D may correspond to TRBD1 or TRBD2 (7 bases each). The V end was cut by 0 bases, the J end by 3 bases, with 16 bases between. Germline loops: CDR1 SEHNR, CDR2 FQNEAQ (reference sequence). This CDR3 has 17 amino acids. The chain's CDR3 is CASSLAWGRGQTDTQYF. The CDR3, as DNA: TGTGCCAGCAGCTTAGCGTGGGGGAGGGGGCAGACAGATACGCAGTATTTT.

A few counts support this clone. The V gene is TRBV7-2, the J gene TRBJ2-5, with D maybe TRBD2 (6 bases). Trimming took off 5 bases at V and 7 bases at J, with 17 bases between the two ends. Germline CDR1 reads SGHTA; CDR2 reads FQGNSA. The CDR3 spans 14 residues. The CDR3 is CASSRDEQGGTQYF. In DNA form, the CDR3 reads TGTGCCAGCAGCAGGGACGAGCAGGGAGGGACCCAGTACTTC.

The rearrangement uses TRBV5-1 and TRBJ2-7; possible D gene TRBD1, 5 bases. This CDR3 has 16 residues. V was trimmed by 1 base and J by 2 bases, leaving 16 bases between them. Germline V lookup: CDR1 SGHRS, CDR2 YFSETQ. CDR3 coding DNA: TGCGCCAGCAGCTTGACACAGGACCCCAAGGCCTACGAGCAGTACTTC. This gives the protein CASSLTQDPKAYEQYF.

This chain links TRBV6-1 with TRBJ1-5; a possible D gene is TRBD1 (6 bases). V was shortened by 3 bases and J by 0 bases, with 18 bases between the two germline ends. Germline assignment: CDR1 MNHNS and CDR2 SASEGT. The CDR3 sequence is 18 residues long. CDR3 amino acids: CASSDPDSLSYSNQPQHF. The CDR3 nucleotides are TGTGCCAGCAGTGATCCGGACAGCCTCTCCTATAGCAATCAGCCCCAGCATTTT.

There are a few counts of this clone. The chain recombines TRBV7-2 with TRBJ1-2; D not certain. CDR3 length equals 13 residues. The V gene lost 6 bases and the J gene lost 4 bases, with 12 bases spanning the gap. Germline V gives CDR1 SGHTA, CDR2 FQGNSA. CDR3: CASRTVRSYGYTF. The CDR3 bases are TGTGCCAGCAGAACAGTGAGGTCCTATGGCTACACCTTC.

The chain links TRBV5-6 to TRBJ1-2, with TRBD1 matching over 8 bases. This CDR3 spans 18 amino acids. Germline trimming cut 2 bases from V and 6 bases from J; bases unmatched to any gene: 18. CDR1 and CDR2 (germline): SGHDT, YYEEEE. CDR3 DNA sequence: TGTGCCAGCAGCTTATGGGACCTTTGGACAGGGAAGGCGAATGGCTACACCTTC. It codes for CASSLWDLWTGKANGYTF.

This clone appeared a few times. V usage is TRBV10-3 and J usage is TRBJ1-1; perhaps TRBD1 as D (5 bases). The CDR3 length is 15 residues. The germline CDR1 and CDR2 sequences are ENHRY and SYGVKD. V was shortened by 0 bases and J by 4 bases, with 12 bases between the two germline ends. CDR3 amino acids: CAISESAGPSTEAFF. In DNA, the CDR3 is TGTGCCATCAGTGAGTCGGCAGGGCCGAGCACTGAAGCTTTCTTT.

This chain connects TRBV18 to TRBJ2-3, with 8 bases aligning to TRBD2. The CDR3 is 18 residues long. CDR1 and CDR2 from the germline V gene are KGHSH and LQKENI. V gave up 2 bases and J gave up 1 base; unmatched junction bases: 11. This chain's CDR3 is CASSPMGLGTSGTDTQYF. In nucleotides, the CDR3 is TGTGCCAGCTCACCAATGGGGCTCGGGACTAGTGGCACAGATACGCAGTATTTT.

This sequence joins TRBV11-2 and TRBJ1-4; 8 bases agree with TRBD1. V was pared by 5 bases and J by 4 bases, with 3 bases of the junction left unmatched. The CDR3 is made up of 14 amino acids. Germline values: CDR1 SGHAT, CDR2 FQNNGV. The CDR3 sequence is CASSPTGGNEKLFF. CDR3 sequence (DNA): TGTGCCAGCAGCCCAACAGGGGGTAATGAAAAACTGTTTTTT. Drawing the rest from reference TRBV11-2 and TRBJ1-4, the complete variable domain is EAGVAQSPRYKIIEKRQSVAFWCNPISGHATLYWYQQILGQGPKLLIQFQNNGVVDDSQLPKDRFSAERLKGVDSTLKIQPAKLEDSAVYLCASSPTGGNEKLFFGSGTQLSVL.